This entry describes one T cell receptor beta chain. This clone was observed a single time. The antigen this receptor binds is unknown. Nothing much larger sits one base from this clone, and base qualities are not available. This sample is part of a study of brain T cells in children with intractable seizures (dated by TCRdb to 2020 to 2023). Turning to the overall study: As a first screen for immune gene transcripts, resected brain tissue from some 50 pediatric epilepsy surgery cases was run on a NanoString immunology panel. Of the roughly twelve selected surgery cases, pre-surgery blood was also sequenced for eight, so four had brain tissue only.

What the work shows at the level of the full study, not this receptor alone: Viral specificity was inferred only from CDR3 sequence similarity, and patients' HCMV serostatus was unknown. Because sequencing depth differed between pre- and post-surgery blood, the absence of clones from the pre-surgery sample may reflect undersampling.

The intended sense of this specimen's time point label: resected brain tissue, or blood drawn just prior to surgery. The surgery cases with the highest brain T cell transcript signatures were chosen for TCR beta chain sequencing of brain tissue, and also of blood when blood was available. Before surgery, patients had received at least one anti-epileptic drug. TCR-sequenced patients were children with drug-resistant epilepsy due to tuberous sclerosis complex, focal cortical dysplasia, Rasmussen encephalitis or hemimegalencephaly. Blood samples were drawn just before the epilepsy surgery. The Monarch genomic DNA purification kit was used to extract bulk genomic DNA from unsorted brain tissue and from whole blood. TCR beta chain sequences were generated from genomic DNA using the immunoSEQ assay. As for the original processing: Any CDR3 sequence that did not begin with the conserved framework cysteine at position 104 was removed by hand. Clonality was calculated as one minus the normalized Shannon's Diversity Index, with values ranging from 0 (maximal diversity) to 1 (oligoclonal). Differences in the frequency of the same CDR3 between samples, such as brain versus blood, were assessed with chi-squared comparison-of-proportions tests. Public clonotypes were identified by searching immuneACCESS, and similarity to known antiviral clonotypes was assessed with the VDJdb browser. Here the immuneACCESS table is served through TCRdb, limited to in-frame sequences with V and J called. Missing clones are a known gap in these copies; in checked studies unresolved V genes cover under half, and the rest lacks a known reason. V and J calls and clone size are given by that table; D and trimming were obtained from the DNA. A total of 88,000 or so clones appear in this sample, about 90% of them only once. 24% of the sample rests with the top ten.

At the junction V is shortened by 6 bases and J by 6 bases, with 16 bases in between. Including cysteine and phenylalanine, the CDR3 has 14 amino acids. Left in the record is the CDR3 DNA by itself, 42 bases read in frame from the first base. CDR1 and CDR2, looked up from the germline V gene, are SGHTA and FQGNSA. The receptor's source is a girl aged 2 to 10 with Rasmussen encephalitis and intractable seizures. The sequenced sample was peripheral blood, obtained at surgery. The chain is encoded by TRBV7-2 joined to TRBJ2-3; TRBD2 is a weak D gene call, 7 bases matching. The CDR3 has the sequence CASRVGGGSDTQYF. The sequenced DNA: TGTGCCAGCAGAGTTGGCGGGGGCTCGGATACGCAGTATTTT.